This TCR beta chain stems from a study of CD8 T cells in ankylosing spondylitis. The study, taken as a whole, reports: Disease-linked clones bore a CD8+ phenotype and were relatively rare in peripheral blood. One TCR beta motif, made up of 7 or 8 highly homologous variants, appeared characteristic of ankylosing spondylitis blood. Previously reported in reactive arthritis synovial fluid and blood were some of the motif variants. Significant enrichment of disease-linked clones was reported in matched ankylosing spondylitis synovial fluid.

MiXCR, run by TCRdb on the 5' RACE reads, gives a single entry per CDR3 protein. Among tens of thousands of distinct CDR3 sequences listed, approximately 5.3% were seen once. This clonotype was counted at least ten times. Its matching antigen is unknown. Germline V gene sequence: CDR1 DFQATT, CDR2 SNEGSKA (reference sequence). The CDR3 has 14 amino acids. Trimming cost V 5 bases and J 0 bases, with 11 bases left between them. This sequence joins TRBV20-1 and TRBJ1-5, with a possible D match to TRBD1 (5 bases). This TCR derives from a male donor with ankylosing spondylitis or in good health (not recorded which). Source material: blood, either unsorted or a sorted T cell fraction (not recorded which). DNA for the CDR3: TGCAGTGCTCGGGACGCTTATAGCAATCAGCCCCAGCATTTT. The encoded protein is CSARDAYSNQPQHF.